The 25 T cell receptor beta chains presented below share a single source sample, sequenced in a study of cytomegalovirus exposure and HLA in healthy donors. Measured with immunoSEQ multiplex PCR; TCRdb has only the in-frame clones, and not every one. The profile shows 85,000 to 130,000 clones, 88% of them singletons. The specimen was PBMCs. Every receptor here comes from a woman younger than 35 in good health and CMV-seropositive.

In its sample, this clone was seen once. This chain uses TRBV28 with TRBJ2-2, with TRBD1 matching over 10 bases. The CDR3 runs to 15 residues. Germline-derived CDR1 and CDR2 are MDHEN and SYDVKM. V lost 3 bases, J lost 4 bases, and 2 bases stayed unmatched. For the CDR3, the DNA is TGTGCCAGCAGTTTTGGGACAGGGGTCACCGGGGAGCTGTTTTTT. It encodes CASSFGTGVTGELFF.

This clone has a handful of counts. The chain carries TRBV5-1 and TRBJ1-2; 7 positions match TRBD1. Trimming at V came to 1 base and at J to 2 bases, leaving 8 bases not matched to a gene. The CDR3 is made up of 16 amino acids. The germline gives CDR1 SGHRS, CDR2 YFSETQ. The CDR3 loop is CASSLFIGTANYGYTF. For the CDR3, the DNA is TGCGCCAGCAGCTTGTTTATCGGGACAGCGAACTATGGCTACACCTTC.

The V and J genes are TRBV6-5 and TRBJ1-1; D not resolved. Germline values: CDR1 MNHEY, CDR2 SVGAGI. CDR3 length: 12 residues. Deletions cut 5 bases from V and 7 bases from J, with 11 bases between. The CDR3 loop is CASSPRSGEAFF. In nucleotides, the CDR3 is TGTGCCAGCAGTCCCCGATCGGGTGAAGCTTTCTTT.

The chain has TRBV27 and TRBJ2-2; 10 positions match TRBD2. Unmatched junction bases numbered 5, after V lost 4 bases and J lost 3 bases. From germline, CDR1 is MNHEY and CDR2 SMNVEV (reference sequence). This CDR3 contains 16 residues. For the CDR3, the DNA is TGTGCCAGCAGTTCCCTGCTAGCGGGGGACACCGGGGAGCTGTTTTTT. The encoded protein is CASSSLLAGDTGELFF.

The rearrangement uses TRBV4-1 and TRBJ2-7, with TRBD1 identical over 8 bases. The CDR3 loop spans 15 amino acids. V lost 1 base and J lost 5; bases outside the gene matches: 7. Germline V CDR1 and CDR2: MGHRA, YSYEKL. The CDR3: CASSQAGQGYDEQYF. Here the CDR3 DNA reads TGCGCCAGCAGCCAAGCCGGACAGGGATACGACGAGCAGTACTTC.

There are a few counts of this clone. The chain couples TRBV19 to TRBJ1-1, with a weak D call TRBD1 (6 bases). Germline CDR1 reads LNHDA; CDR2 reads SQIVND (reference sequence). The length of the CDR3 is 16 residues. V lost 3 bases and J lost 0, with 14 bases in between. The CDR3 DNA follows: TGTGCCAGTAGTATCTATCCGGGACAAATGAACACTGAAGCTTTCTTT. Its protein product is CASSIYPGQMNTEAFF.

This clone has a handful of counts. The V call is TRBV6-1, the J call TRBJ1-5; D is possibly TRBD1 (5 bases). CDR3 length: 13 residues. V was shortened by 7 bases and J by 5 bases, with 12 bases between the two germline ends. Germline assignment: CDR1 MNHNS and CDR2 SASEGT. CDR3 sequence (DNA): TGTGCCAGCAACCTACAGGAAGATCAGCCCCAGCATTTT. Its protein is CASNLQEDQPQHF.

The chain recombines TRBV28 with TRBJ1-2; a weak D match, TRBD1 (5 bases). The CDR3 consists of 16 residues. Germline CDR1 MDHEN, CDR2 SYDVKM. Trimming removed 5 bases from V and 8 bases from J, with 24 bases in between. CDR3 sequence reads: CASSSGGTSSMRGYTF. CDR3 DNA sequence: TGTGCCAGCAGTAGCGGGGGAACGTCATCGATGCGAGGCTACACCTTC.

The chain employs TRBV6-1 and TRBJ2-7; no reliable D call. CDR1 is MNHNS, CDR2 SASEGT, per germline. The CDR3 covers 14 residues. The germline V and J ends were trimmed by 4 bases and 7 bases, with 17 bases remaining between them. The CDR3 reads CASSASASVEEQYV. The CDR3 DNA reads TGTGCCAGCAGTGCATCCGCGTCCGTGGAGGAGCAGTACGTC.

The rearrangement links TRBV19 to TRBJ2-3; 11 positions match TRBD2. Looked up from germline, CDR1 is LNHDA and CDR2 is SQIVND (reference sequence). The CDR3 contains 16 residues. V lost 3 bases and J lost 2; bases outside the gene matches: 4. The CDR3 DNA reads TGTGCCAGTAGTATTGCTAGCGGGGGGACCACAGATACGCAGTATTTT. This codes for CASSIASGGTTDTQYF.

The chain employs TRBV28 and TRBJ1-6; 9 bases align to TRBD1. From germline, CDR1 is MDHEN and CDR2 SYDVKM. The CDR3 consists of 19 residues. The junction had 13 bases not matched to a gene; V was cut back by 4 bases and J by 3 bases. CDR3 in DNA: TGTGCCAGCAGTTCGGGACAGGGCGGCCTCCCCCGCTATAATTCACCCCTCCACTTT. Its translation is CASSSGQGGLPRYNSPLHF. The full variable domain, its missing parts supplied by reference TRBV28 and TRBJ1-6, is DVKVTQSSRYLVKRTGEKVFLECVQDMDHENMFWYRQDPGLGLRLIYFSYDVKMKEKGDIPEGYSVSREKKERFSLILESASTNQTSMYLCASSSGQGGLPRYNSPLHFGNGTRLTVT.

In nucleotides, the CDR3 is TGCGCCAGCAGCGTAGCGGGGGGGACAGATACGCAGTATTTT. Its protein is CASSVAGGTDTQYF. The chain carries TRBV4-3 and TRBJ2-3; the match to TRBD2 covers 11 bases. Germline CDR1 reads LGHNA; CDR2 reads YSLEER. V shed 5 bases, J shed 3 bases, and the junction held 1 base outside the gene matches. The CDR3 length is 14 residues.

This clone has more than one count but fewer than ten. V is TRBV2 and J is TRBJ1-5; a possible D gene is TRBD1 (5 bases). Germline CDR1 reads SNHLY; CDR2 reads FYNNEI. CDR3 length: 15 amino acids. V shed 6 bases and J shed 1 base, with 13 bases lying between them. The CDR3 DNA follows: TGTGCCAGCAGCGCCGGGGGTACGAGCAATCAGCCCCAGCATTTT. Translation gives CASSAGGTSNQPQHF.

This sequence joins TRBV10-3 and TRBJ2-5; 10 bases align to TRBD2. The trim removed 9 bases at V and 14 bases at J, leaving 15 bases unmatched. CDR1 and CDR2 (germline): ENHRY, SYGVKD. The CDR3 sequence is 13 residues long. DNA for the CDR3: TGTGCCATAAGCCAAAGAGGTAGCGGGGGGATATACTTC. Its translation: CAISQRGSGGIYF.

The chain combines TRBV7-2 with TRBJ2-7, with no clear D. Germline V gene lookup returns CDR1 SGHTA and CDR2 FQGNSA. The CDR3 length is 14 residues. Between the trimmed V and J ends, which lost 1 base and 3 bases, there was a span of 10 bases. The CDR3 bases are TGTGCCAGCAGCTTAGGGGTAGGTAGCTACGAGCAGTACGTC. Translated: CASSLGVGSYEQYV.

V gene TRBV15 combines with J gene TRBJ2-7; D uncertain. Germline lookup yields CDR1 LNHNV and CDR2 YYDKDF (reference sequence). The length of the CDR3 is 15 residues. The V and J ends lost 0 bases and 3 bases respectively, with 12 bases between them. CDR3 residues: CATSRDGPLIYEQYF. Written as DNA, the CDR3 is TGTGCCACCAGCAGAGATGGGCCCCTTATCTACGAGCAGTACTTC.

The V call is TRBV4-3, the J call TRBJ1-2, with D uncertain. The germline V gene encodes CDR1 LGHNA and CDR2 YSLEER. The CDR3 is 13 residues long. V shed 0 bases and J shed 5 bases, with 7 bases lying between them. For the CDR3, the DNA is TGCGCCAGCAGCCAAGAGTTGAGGTATGGCTACACCTTC. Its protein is CASSQELRYGYTF.

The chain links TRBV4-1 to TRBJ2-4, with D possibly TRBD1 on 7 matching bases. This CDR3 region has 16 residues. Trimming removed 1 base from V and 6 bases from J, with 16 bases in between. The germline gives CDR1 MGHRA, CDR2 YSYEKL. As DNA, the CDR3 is TGCGCCAGCAGCCAAGGCCCGGGCCAGGGGGGAAACATTCAGTACTTC. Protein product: CASSQGPGQGGNIQYF.

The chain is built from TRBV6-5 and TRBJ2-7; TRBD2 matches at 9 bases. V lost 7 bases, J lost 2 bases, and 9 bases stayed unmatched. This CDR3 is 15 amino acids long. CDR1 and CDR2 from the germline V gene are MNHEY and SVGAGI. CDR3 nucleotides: TGTGCCAGCAAATTGCAAGCGGGGGGTACCTACGAGCAGTACTTC. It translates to CASKLQAGGTYEQYF.

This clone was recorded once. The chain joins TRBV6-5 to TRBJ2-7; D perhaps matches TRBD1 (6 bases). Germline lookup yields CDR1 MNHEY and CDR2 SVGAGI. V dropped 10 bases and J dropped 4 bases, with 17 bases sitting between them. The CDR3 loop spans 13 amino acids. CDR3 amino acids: CATKDRKIYEQYF. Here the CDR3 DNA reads TGTGCCACCAAAGACAGGAAAATTTACGAGCAGTACTTC.

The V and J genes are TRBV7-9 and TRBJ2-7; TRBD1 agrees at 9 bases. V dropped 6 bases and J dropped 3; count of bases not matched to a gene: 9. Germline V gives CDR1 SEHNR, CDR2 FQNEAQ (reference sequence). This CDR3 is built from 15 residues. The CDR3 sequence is CASSFYRGHLYEQYF. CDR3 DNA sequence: TGTGCCAGCAGTTTTTACAGGGGGCATCTCTACGAGCAGTACTTC.

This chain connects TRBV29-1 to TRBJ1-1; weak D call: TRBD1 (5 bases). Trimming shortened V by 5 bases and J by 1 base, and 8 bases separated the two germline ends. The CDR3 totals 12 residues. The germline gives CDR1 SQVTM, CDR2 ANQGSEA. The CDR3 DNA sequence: TGCAGCGTTCCCAGGGAGAACACTGAAGCTTTCTTT. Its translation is CSVPRENTEAFF.

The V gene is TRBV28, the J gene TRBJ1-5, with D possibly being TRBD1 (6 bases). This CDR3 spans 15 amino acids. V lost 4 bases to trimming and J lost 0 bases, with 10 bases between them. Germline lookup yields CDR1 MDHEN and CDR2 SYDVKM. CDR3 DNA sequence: TGTGCCAGCAGTTCAGACAGGTATAGCAATCAGCCCCAGCATTTT. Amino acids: CASSSDRYSNQPQHF.

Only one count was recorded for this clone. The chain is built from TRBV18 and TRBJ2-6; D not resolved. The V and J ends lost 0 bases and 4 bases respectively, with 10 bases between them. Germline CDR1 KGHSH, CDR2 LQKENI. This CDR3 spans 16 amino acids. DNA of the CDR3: TGTGCCAGCTCACCACCGTCAGTACCCGGGGCCAACGTCCTGACTTTC. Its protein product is CASSPPSVPGANVLTF.

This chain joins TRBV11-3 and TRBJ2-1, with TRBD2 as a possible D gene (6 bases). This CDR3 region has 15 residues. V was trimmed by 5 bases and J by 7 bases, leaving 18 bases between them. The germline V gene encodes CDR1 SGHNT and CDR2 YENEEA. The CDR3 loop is CASSPGRGERNEQFF. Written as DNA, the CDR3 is TGTGCCAGCAGCCCCGGGCGGGGTGAAAGAAATGAGCAGTTCTTC.